This T cell receptor (gamma chain) was sequenced during a study of gamma-delta T cells after stem cell transplantation. This clone has more than one count but fewer than ten. A far larger clone differs by one base, so this is likely a read error. Different DNA sequences within this sample yield the same CDR3. TCRdb re-identified clones in the RT-PCR reads via CATT. The sample has hundreds of gamma-chain clones; around 9.9% are singletons. The CDR3 runs 13 residues. The germline V gene encodes CDR1 EGSNGY and CDR2 YDSYNSKV. This chain connects TRGV2 to TRGJ1 or TRGJ2. Sequenced: gamma-delta T cells. This receptor was taken from a human donor. It is not recorded whose cells these are; they may come from a transplant donor. The CDR3 spells CATWDGPNYKKLF. CDR3 DNA sequence: TGTGCCACCTGGGACGGGCCAAATTATAAGAAACTCTTC.